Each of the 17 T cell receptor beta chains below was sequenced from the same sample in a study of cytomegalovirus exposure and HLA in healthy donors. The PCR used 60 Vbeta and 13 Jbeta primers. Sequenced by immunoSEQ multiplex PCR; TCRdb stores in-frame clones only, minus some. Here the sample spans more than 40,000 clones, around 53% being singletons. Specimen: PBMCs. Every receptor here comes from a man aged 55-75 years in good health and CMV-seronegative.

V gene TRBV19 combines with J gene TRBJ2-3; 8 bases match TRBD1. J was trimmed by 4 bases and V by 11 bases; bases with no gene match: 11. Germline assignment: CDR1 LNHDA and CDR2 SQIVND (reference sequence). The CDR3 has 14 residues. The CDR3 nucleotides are TGTGCCTCTCGAGACAGGGGTAGGGCAGATACGCAGTATTTT. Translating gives CASRDRGRADTQYF.

DNA for the CDR3: TGTGCCAGCAGAATCCAGGGTGCTGGCTACACCTTC. Translating it yields CASRIQGAGYTF. The chain joins TRBV6-5 to TRBJ1-2; possible D gene TRBD1, 5 bases. Trimming removed 6 bases at V and 7 bases at J, with 12 bases between. The CDR3 is made up of 12 amino acids. Germline assignment: CDR1 MNHEY and CDR2 SVGAGI.

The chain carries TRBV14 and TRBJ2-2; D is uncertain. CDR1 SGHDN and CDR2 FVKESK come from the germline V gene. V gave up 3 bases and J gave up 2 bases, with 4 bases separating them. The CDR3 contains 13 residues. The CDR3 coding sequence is TGTGCCAGCAGCCACAAAAACACCGGGGAGCTGTTTTTT. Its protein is CASSHKNTGELFF. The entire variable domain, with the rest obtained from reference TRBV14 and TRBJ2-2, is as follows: EAGVTQFPSHSVIEKGQTVTLRCDPISGHDNLYWYRRVMGKEIKFLLHFVKESKQDESGMPNNRFLAERTGGTYSTLKVQPAELEDSGVYFCASSHKNTGELFFGEGSRLTVL.

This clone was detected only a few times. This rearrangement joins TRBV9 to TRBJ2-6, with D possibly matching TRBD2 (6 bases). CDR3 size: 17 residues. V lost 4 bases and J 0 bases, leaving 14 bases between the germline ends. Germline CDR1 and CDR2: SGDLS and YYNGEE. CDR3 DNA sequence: TGTGCCAGCAGCCCCGGGGGAGGTATCTCTGGGGCCAACGTCCTGACTTTC. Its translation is CASSPGGGISGANVLTF.

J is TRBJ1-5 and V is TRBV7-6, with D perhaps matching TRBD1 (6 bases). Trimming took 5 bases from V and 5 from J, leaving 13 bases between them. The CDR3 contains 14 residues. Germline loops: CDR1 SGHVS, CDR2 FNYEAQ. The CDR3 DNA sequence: TGTGCCAGCAGCCTGGGGGACACCGATCAGCCCCAGCATTTT. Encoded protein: CASSLGDTDQPQHF.

The CDR3 bases are TGTGCCAGCAGCAGGACTAGCGGGCGAACCGCAGATACGCAGTATTTT. Translating gives CASSRTSGRTADTQYF. The chain combines TRBV11-1 with TRBJ2-3, with 11 bases that match TRBD2. With 5 bases clipped from V and 4 bases from J, the junction kept 8 bases outside the gene matches. The CDR3 totals 16 residues. Germline V CDR1 and CDR2: SGHAT, FQDESV (reference sequence).

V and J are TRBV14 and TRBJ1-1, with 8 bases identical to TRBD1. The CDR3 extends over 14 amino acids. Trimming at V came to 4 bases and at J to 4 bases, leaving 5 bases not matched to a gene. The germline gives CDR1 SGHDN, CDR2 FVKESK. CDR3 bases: TGTGCCAGCAGCCTCGGACAGGGTGTCACTGAAGCTTTCTTT. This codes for CASSLGQGVTEAFF. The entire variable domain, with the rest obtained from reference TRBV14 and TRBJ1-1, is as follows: EAGVTQFPSHSVIEKGQTVTLRCDPISGHDNLYWYRRVMGKEIKFLLHFVKESKQDESGMPNNRFLAERTGGTYSTLKVQPAELEDSGVYFCASSLGQGVTEAFFGQGTRLTVV.

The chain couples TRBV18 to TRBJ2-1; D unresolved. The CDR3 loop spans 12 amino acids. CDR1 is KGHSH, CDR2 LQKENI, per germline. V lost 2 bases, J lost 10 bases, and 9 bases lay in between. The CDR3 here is CASSPSAREQFF. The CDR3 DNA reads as TGTGCCAGCTCACCATCGGCGCGGGAGCAGTTCTTC.

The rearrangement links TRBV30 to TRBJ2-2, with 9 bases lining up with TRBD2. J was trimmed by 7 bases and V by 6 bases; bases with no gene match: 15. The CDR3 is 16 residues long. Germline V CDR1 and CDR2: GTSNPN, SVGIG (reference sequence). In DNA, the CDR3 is TGTGCCTGTTTCATGAGCGGGAGGACGGTCATCGGGGAGCTGTTTTTT. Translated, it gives CACFMSGRTVIGELFF.

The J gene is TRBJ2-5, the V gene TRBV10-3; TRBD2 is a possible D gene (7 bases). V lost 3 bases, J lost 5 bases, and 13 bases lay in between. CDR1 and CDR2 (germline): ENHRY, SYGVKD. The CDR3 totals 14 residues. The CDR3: CAISDRTRGETQYF. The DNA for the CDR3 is TGTGCCATCAGTGACCGGACTAGGGGGGAGACCCAGTACTTC.

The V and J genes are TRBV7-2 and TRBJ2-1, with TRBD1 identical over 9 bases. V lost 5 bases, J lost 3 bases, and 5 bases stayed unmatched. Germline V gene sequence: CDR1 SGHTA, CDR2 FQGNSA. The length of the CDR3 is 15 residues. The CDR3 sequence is CASSLDRGGYNEQFF. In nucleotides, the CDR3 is TGTGCCAGCAGCCTGGACAGGGGAGGCTACAATGAGCAGTTCTTC.

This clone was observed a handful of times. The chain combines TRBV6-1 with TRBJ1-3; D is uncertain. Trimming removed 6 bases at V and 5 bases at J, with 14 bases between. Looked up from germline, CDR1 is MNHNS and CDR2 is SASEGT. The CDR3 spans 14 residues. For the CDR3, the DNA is TGTGCCAGCAGCCAGTTCCTGTACAGAAACACCATATATTTT. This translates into CASSQFLYRNTIYF.

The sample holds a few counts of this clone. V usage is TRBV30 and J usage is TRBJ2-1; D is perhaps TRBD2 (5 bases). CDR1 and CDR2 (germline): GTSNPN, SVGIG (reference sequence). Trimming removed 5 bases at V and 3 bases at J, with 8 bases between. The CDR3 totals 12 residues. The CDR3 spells CAWGLDYNEQFF. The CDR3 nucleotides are TGTGCCTGGGGACTCGACTACAATGAGCAGTTCTTC. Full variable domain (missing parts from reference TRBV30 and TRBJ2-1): SQTIHQWPATLVQPVGSPLSLECTVEGTSNPNLYWYRQAAGRGLQLLFYSVGIGQISSEVPQNLSASRPQDRQFILSSKKLLLSDSGFYLCAWGLDYNEQFFGPGTRLTVL.

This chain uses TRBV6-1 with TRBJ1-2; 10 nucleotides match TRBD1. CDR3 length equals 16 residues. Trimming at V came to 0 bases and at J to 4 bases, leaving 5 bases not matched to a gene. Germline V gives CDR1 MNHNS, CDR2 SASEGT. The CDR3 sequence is CASSEAGQGLIYGYTF. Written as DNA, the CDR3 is TGTGCCAGCAGTGAAGCGGGACAGGGGTTGATCTATGGCTACACCTTC.

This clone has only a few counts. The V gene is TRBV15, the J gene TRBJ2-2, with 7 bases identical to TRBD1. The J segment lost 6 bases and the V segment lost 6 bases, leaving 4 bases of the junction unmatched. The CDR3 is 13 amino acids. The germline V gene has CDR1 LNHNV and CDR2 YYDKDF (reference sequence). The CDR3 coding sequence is TGTGCCACCAGGTTTGGACAGGCCGGGGAGCTGTTTTTT. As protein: CATRFGQAGELFF.

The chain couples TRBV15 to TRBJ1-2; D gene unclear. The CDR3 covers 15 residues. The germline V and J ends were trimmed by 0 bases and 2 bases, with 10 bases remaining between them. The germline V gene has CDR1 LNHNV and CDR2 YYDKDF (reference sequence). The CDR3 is CATSRDRGMNYGYTF. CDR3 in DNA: TGTGCCACCAGCAGAGATAGAGGGATGAACTATGGCTACACCTTC. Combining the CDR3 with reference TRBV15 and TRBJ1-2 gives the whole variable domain DAMVIQNPRYQVTQFGKPVTLSCSQTLNHNVMYWYQQKSSQAPKLLFHYYDKDFNNEADTPDNFQSRRPNTSFCFLDIRSPGLGDTAMYLCATSRDRGMNYGYTFGSGTRLTVV.

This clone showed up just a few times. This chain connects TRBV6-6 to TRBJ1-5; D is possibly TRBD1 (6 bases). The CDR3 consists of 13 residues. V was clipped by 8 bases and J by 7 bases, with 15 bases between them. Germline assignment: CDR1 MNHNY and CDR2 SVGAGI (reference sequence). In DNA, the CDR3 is TGTGCCAGCCGGCAGGGGTTAGACCAGCCCCAGCATTTT. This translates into CASRQGLDQPQHF.